Shown below are 25 T cell receptor beta chains from a single sample sequenced in a study of blood T cell repertoires in COVID-19. This table comes from immunoSEQ multiplex PCR, and its TCRdb copy is limited to in-frame clones, with some not included. The sample gives 250,000 to 350,000 clones, approximately 90% of which show up once; about 8.9% is in the top ten. Sequencing was carried out using PBMCs or T cells enriched from blood (not recorded which). Source of these receptors: a young woman who had recovered from COVID-19.

V is TRBV7-8 and J is TRBJ1-2, with TRBD1 matching 9 bases. Trimming at V came to 0 bases and at J to 5 bases, leaving 4 bases not matched to a gene. The CDR3 is made up of 15 amino acids. CDR1 SGHVS and CDR2 FQNEAQ come from the germline V gene. The CDR3 loop is CASSLARTGVYGYTF. The CDR3 DNA follows: TGTGCCAGCAGCTTAGCCAGGACAGGGGTTTATGGCTACACCTTC.

The rearrangement links TRBV5-6 to TRBJ1-2; tentatively, D is TRBD1 (5 bases). CDR3 length: 14 amino acids. V lost 6 bases to trimming and J lost 3 bases, with 15 bases between them. Germline V lookup: CDR1 SGHDT, CDR2 YYEEEE. The CDR3 coding sequence is TGTGCCAGCAAGTTCGGGGGTATAGACTATGGCTACACCTTC. Translated, it gives CASKFGGIDYGYTF.

The V call is TRBV6-2 or TRBV6-3, the J call TRBJ2-2, with 9 bases that match TRBD2. The CDR3 has 17 amino acids. The V and J ends lost 0 bases and 4 bases, in that order; junction bases with no gene match: 6. The germline gives CDR1 MNHEY, CDR2 SVGEGT. Here the CDR3 reads CASSYSRREGLTGELFF. The CDR3, as DNA: TGTGCCAGCAGTTACTCGAGGCGGGAGGGCCTCACCGGGGAGCTGTTTTTT.

The CDR3 spells CASNGVSYGYTF. The DNA for the CDR3 is TGTGCCAGCAACGGGGTGAGCTATGGCTACACCTTC. V usage is TRBV6-5 and J usage is TRBJ1-2, with unresolved D. The CDR3 has 12 amino acids. Germline V gene data show CDR1 as MNHEY and CDR2 as SVGAGI. The V gene lost 7 bases and the J gene lost 4 bases, with 10 bases spanning the gap.

This clone was recorded many times. The genes are TRBV11-2 and TRBJ2-3, with 7 bases aligning to TRBD2. Unmatched junction bases numbered 1, after V lost 1 base and J lost 6 bases. Looked up from germline, CDR1 is SGHAT and CDR2 is FQNNGV. CDR3 size: 13 residues. CDR3 bases: TGTGCCAGCAGCTTAGTGGGGGGGGATACGCAGTATTTT. It encodes CASSLVGGDTQYF.

The chain links TRBV2 to TRBJ1-2, with 8 positions matching TRBD1. J gave up 8 bases and V 4 bases, and 3 bases lay outside the gene matches. Germline V gene lookup returns CDR1 SNHLY and CDR2 FYNNEI. This CDR3 is 12 amino acids long. This chain's CDR3 is CASSADRVGYTF. The CDR3 DNA sequence: TGTGCCAGCAGTGCGGACAGGGTCGGCTACACCTTC.

The chain recombines TRBV9 with TRBJ2-7; TRBD1 matches at 7 bases. Trimming removed 7 bases from V and 4 bases from J; junction bases left unmatched: 11. This CDR3 is built from 14 residues. CDR1 SGDLS and CDR2 YYNGEE come from the germline V gene. CDR3 in amino acids: CASSNRDSNYEQYF. CDR3 nucleotide sequence: TGTGCCAGCTCCAACCGGGACAGTAATTACGAGCAGTACTTC.

The gene calls are TRBV5-1 and TRBJ1-2, with 9 nucleotides matching TRBD1. The germline CDR1 and CDR2 sequences are SGHRS and YFSETQ. Trimming took 6 bases from V and 5 from J; bases not matched to a gene: 11. The CDR3 contains 15 residues. CDR3 sequence (DNA): TGCGCCAGCACCCCGGACAGGGGCTCCCTGTATGGCTACACCTTC. Its translation: CASTPDRGSLYGYTF.

The chain uses TRBV7-9 and TRBJ2-2, with a tentative D call TRBD2 (5 bases). This CDR3 is 15 amino acids long. Germline-derived CDR1 and CDR2 are SEHNR and FQNEAQ (reference sequence). V was trimmed by 5 bases and J by 4 bases, leaving 14 bases between them. The CDR3 protein is CASSDTSPFTGELFF. CDR3 sequence (DNA): TGTGCCAGCAGCGATACTAGTCCGTTCACCGGGGAGCTGTTTTTT.

This chain links TRBV5-1 with TRBJ1-2; the match to TRBD1 covers 7 bases. The length of the CDR3 is 15 residues. Trimming removed 0 bases from V and 3 bases from J; junction bases left unmatched: 5. CDR1 is SGHRS, CDR2 YFSETQ, per germline. The CDR3 loop reads CASSLVGGADYGYTF. CDR3 nucleotides: TGCGCCAGCAGCTTGGTAGGGGGCGCCGACTATGGCTACACCTTC.

This rearrangement joins TRBV4-1 to TRBJ1-4; tentatively, D is TRBD1 (6 bases). Germline CDR1 is MGHRA and CDR2 is YSYEKL. Trimming removed 2 bases at V and 8 bases at J, with 15 bases between. The length of the CDR3 is 15 residues. Here the CDR3 DNA reads TGCGCCAGCAGCCAATCCGGGATGAGGGGGGAAAAACTGTTTTTT. Its translation is CASSQSGMRGEKLFF.

V and J are TRBV11-3 and TRBJ2-1, with a possible D match to TRBD2 (6 bases). This CDR3 has 16 residues. Trimming stripped 5 bases from V and 6 bases from J, with 20 bases between. In germline, CDR1 is SGHNT, CDR2 YENEEA. The CDR3 nucleotides read TGTGCCAGCAGCAGGGGATGGGGGGAAATAAGCAATGAGCAGTTCTTC. It encodes CASSRGWGEISNEQFF.

The chain uses TRBV19 and TRBJ1-1; unclear D gene. Germline V CDR1 and CDR2: LNHDA, SQIVND (reference sequence). This CDR3 comprises 13 residues. Trimming removed 4 bases at V and 1 base at J, with 7 bases between. The DNA for the CDR3 is TGTGCCAGTAGTAGAGGCAGGAACACTGAAGCTTTCTTT. This sequence encodes CASSRGRNTEAFF. Looking up the rest from reference TRBV19 and TRBJ1-1 gives the full variable domain: DGGITQSPKYLFRKEGQNVTLSCEQNLNHDAMYWYRQDPGQGLRLIYYSQIVNDFQKGDIAEGYSVSREKKESFPLTVTSAQKNPTAFYLCASSRGRNTEAFFGQGTRLTVV.

This clone was observed a single time. The genes are TRBV28 and TRBJ1-2; 7 nucleotides align to TRBD1. The J segment lost 3 bases and the V segment lost 0 bases, leaving 4 bases of the junction unmatched. CDR3 length: 15 amino acids. CDR1 is MDHEN and CDR2 is SYDVKM in the germline V gene. The CDR3 sequence: CASSLWGTGDYGYTF. CDR3 sequence (DNA): TGTGCCAGCAGTTTATGGGGAACAGGGGACTATGGCTACACCTTC.

This rearrangement joins TRBV4-1 to TRBJ2-1; D unclear. CDR3 length equals 18 residues. Trimming cost V 0 bases and J 3 bases, with 18 bases left between them. Per germline, CDR1 MGHRA and CDR2 YSYEKL. The CDR3 region is CASSQDTFVITYYNEQFF. The CDR3 DNA follows: TGCGCCAGCAGCCAAGATACGTTCGTGATTACCTACTACAATGAGCAGTTCTTC.

This clone was recorded only once. The chain uses TRBV7-2 and TRBJ2-1, with D maybe TRBD2 (5 bases). The germline CDR1 and CDR2 sequences are SGHTA and FQGNSA. V was cut by 2 bases and J by 12 bases, with 23 bases left in between. This CDR3 is built from 16 residues. CDR3 region: CASSLTGSTATSGQFF. DNA for the CDR3: TGTGCCAGCAGCTTAACGGGGTCTACGGCCACTTCGGGGCAGTTCTTC.

The chain is built from TRBV15 and TRBJ2-2; 7 nucleotides align to TRBD1. There are 16 residues in the CDR3. Germline V gene data show CDR1 as LNHNV and CDR2 as YYDKDF (reference sequence). Trimming took 1 base from V and 7 from J; bases not matched to a gene: 9. The CDR3 spells CATSRVRGPLVGELFF. CDR3 DNA: TGTGCCACCAGCAGAGTAAGGGGGCCCTTAGTCGGGGAGCTGTTTTTT.

J is TRBJ1-1 and V is TRBV7-6; D may be TRBD1 (5 bases). V dropped 5 bases and J dropped 1 base, with 17 bases sitting between them. CDR3 size: 16 residues. Germline V lookup: CDR1 SGHVS, CDR2 FNYEAQ. The CDR3 nucleotides read TGTGCCAGCAGCGCCGACTGGGGCACCCCGAACACTGAAGCTTTCTTT. This encodes CASSADWGTPNTEAFF.

The chain recombines TRBV21-1 with TRBJ2-7; TRBD1 was called by the table and not checked on the DNA. TRBV21-1 is noted as a pseudogene. CDR3 length equals 14 residues. CDR3 amino acids: CASSEADNSYEQYF. The CDR3 DNA follows: TGTGCCAGCAGCGAGGCGGACAACTCCTACGAGCAGTACTTC.

This clone was detected only once. This rearrangement joins TRBV10-3 to TRBJ1-4; 7 positions match TRBD1. There are 12 residues in the CDR3. Germline V gene lookup returns CDR1 ENHRY and CDR2 SYGVKD. Trimming removed 4 bases from V and 15 bases from J; junction bases left unmatched: 8. DNA for the CDR3: TGTGCCATCAGTGGTGGGACAGCGGAGGTGTTTTTT. It yields the protein CAISGGTAEVFF.

The table lists this clone with many counts. The J gene is TRBJ2-1, the V gene TRBV3-1 (or the pseudogene TRBV3-2); no definite D call. V lost 4 bases, J lost 6 bases, and 16 bases lay in between. This CDR3 has 15 residues. In germline, CDR1 is LGHDT, CDR2 YNNKEL (reference sequence). The CDR3 spells CASSPYDGSSNEQFF. CDR3 DNA sequence: TGTGCCAGCAGCCCCTATGATGGGTCTAGCAATGAGCAGTTCTTC.

The chain combines TRBV5-4 with TRBJ1-6, with D maybe TRBD1 (6 bases). Trimming cost V 3 bases and J 11 bases, with 15 bases left between them. This CDR3 is built from 14 residues. CDR1 and CDR2 (germline): SGHNT, YYREEE (reference sequence). DNA of the CDR3: TGTGCCAGCAGCTCGGGGGGGCCAGGGGCACCCCTCCACTTT. Amino acids: CASSSGGPGAPLHF. Supplemented by reference TRBV5-4 and TRBJ1-6, the full variable domain reads ETGVTQSPTHLIKTRGQQVTLRCSSQSGHNTVSWYQQALGQGPQFIFQYYREEENGRGNFPPRFSGLQFPNYSSELNVNALELDDSALYLCASSSGGPGAPLHFGNGTRLTVT.

The genes are TRBV6-4 and TRBJ1-4, with D perhaps TRBD1 (5 bases). Germline V gives CDR1 MRHNA, CDR2 SNTAGT. V lost 10 bases to trimming and J lost 6 bases, with 15 bases between them. The CDR3 has 13 residues. The CDR3 coding sequence is TGTGCCACACAAAGGCAGGGCTATGAAAAACTGTTTTTT. Translation gives CATQRQGYEKLFF.

The gene calls are TRBV28 and TRBJ1-6; D might be TRBD1 (6 bases). This CDR3 is 15 amino acids long. Looked up from germline, CDR1 is MDHEN and CDR2 is SYDVKM. V gave up 5 bases and J gave up 4 bases, with 12 bases separating them. DNA of the CDR3: TGTGCCAGCAGTGACGGACAGATTTATAATTCACCCCTCCACTTT. Protein product: CASSDGQIYNSPLHF.

J is TRBJ2-3 and V is TRBV2; D is perhaps TRBD1 (5 bases). The germline V gene encodes CDR1 SNHLY and CDR2 FYNNEI. CDR3 length: 15 residues. The V end lost 6 bases, the J end lost 0 bases, and 13 bases lay between the germline ends. The CDR3 sequence is CASSGRASSTDTQYF. CDR3 coding DNA: TGTGCCAGCAGCGGCAGGGCCTCTAGCACAGATACGCAGTATTTT. Filled out from reference TRBV2 and TRBJ2-3, the complete variable domain reads EPEVTQTPSHQVTQMGQEVILRCVPISNHLYFYWYRQILGQKVEFLVSFYNNEISEKSEIFDDQFSVERPDGSNFTLKIRSTKLEDSAMYFCASSGRASSTDTQYFGPGTRLTVL.